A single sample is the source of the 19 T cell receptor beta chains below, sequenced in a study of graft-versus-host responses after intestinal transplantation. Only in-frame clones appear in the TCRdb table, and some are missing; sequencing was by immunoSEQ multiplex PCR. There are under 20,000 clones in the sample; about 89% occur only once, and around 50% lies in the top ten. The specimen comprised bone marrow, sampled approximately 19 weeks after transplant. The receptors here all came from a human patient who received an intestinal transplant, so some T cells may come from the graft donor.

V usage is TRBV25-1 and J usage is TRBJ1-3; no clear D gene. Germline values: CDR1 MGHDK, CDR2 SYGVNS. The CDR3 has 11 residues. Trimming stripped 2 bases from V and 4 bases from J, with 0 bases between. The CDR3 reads CASSEGNTIYF. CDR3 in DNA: TGTGCCAGCAGTGAAGGAAACACCATATATTTT.

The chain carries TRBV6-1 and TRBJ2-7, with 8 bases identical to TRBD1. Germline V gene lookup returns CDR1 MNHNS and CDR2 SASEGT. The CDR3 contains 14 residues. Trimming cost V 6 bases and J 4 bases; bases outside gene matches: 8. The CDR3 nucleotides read TGTGCCAGCAGACAGACAGGGGCCATGTACGAGCAGTACTTC. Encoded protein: CASRQTGAMYEQYF.

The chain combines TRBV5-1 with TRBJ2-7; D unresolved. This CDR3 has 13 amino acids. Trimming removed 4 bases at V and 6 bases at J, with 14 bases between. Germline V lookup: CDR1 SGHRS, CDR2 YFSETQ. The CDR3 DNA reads TGCGCCAGCAGCACCATTGGGTCGTCCGAGCAGTACTTC. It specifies CASSTIGSSEQYF.

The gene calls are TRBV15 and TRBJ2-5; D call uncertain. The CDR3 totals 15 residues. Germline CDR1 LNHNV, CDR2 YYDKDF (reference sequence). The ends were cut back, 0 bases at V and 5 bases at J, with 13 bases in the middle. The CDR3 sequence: CATSRDREGPETQYF. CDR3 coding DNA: TGTGCCACCAGCAGAGATAGGGAAGGGCCCGAGACCCAGTACTTC.

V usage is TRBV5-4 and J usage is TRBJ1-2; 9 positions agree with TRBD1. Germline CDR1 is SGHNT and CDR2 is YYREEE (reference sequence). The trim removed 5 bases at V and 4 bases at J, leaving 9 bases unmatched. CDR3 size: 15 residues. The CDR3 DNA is TGTGCCAGCAGGACAACAGGGGGCAGCGGCTATGGCTACACCTTC. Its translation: CASRTTGGSGYGYTF.

In DNA form, the CDR3 reads TGTGCCAGCAGTGACCCCTCGATTGGGGATTGGGGTCGTGGTTATGGCTACACCTTC. This codes for CASSDPSIGDWGRGYGYTF. The chain carries TRBV6-4 and TRBJ1-2, with no clear D. Trimming left V 2 bases short and J 5 bases short, with 27 bases between. Germline V lookup: CDR1 MRHNA, CDR2 SNTAGT. CDR3 length equals 19 residues.

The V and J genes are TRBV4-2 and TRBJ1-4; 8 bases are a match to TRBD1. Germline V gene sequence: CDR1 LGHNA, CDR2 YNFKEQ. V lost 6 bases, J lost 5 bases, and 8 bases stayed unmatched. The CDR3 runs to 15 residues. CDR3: CASSPTGGRNEKLFF. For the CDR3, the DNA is TGTGCCAGCAGTCCCACAGGGGGACGAAATGAAAAACTGTTTTTT.

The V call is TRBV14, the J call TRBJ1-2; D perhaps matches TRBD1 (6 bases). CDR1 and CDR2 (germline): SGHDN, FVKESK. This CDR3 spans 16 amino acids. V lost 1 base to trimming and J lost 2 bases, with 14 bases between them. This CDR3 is CASSQGGGYRNYGYTF. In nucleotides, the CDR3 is TGTGCCAGCAGCCAAGGAGGGGGGTACAGGAACTATGGCTACACCTTC.

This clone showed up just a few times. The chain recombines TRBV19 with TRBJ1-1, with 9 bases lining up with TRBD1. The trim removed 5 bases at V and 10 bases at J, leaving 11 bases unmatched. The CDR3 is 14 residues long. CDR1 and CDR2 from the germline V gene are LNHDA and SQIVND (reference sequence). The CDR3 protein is CASSPRDRVPRAFF. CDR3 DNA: TGTGCCAGTAGTCCCCGGGACAGGGTTCCACGAGCTTTCTTT. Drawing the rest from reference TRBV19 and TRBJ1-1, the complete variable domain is DGGITQSPKYLFRKEGQNVTLSCEQNLNHDAMYWYRQDPGQGLRLIYYSQIVNDFQKGDIAEGYSVSREKKESFPLTVTSAQKNPTAFYLCASSPRDRVPRAFFGQGTRLTVV.

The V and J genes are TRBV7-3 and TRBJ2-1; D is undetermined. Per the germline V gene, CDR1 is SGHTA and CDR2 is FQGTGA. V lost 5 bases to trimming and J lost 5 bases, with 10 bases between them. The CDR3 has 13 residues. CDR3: CASSPYFDNEQFF. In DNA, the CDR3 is TGTGCCAGCAGCCCTTATTTCGACAATGAGCAGTTCTTC.

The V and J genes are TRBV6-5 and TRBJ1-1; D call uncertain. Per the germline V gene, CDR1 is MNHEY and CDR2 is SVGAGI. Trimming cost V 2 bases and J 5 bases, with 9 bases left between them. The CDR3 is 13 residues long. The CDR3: CASSYRSRTEAFF. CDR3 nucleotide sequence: TGTGCCAGCAGTTACCGTTCTAGGACTGAAGCTTTCTTT.

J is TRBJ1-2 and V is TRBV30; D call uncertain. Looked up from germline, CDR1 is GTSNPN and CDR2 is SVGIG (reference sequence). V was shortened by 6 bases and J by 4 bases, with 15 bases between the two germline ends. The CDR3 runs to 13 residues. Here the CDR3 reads CACISDGSYGYTF. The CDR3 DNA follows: TGTGCCTGTATCAGCGACGGGAGCTATGGCTACACCTTC.

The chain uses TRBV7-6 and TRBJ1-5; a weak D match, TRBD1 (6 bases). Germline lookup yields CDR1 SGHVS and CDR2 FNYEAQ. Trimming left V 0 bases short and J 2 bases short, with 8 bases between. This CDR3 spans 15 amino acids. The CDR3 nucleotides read TGTGCCAGCAGCTTAGCCGCAGGGGGCAATCAGCCCCAGCATTTT. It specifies CASSLAAGGNQPQHF. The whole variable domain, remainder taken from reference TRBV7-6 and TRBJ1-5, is GAGVSQSPRYKVTKRGQDVALRCDPISGHVSLYWYRQALGQGPEFLTYFNYEAQQDKSGLPNDRFSAERPEGSISTLTIQRTEQRDSAMYRCASSLAAGGNQPQHFGDGTRLSIL.

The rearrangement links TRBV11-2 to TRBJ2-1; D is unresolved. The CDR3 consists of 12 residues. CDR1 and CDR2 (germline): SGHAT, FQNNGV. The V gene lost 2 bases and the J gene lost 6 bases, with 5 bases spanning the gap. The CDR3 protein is CASSLFFNEQFF. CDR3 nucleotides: TGTGCCAGCAGCTTATTCTTCAATGAGCAGTTCTTC.

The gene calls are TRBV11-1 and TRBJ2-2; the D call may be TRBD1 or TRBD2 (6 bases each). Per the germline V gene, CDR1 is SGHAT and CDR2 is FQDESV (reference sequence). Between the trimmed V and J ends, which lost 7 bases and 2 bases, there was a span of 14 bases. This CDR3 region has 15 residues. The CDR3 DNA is TGTGCCAGCACTGGAGGGACAATCAACACCGGGGAGCTGTTTTTT. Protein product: CASTGGTINTGELFF.

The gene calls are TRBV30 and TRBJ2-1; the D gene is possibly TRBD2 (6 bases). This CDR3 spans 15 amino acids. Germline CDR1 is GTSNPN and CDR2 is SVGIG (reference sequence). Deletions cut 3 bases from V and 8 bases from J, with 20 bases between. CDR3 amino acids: CAWRVGVGTGDEQFF. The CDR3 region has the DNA TGTGCCTGGAGGGTGGGGGTCGGGACTGGCGATGAGCAGTTCTTC. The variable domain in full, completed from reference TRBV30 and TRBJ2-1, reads SQTIHQWPATLVQPVGSPLSLECTVEGTSNPNLYWYRQAAGRGLQLLFYSVGIGQISSEVPQNLSASRPQDRQFILSSKKLLLSDSGFYLCAWRVGVGTGDEQFFGPGTRLTVL.

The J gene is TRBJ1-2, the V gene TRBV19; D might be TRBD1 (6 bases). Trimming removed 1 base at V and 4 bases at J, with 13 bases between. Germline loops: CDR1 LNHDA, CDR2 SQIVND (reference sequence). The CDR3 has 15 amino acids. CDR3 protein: CASSIVSDRVYGYTF. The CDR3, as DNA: TGTGCCAGTAGTATAGTATCGGACAGAGTCTATGGCTACACCTTC.

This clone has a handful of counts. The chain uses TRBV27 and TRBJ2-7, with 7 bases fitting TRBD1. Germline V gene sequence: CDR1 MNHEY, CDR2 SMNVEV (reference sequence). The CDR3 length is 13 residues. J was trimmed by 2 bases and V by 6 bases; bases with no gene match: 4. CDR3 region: CASSRDSTYEQYF. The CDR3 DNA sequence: TGTGCCAGCAGCAGGGACAGCACCTACGAGCAGTACTTC.

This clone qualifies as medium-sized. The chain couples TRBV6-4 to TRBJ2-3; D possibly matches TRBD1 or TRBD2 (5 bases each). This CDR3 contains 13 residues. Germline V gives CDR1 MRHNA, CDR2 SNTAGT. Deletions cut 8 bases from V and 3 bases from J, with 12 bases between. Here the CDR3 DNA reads TGTGCCAGCCGGGACGGCGAAACAGATACGCAGTATTTT. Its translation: CASRDGETDTQYF.